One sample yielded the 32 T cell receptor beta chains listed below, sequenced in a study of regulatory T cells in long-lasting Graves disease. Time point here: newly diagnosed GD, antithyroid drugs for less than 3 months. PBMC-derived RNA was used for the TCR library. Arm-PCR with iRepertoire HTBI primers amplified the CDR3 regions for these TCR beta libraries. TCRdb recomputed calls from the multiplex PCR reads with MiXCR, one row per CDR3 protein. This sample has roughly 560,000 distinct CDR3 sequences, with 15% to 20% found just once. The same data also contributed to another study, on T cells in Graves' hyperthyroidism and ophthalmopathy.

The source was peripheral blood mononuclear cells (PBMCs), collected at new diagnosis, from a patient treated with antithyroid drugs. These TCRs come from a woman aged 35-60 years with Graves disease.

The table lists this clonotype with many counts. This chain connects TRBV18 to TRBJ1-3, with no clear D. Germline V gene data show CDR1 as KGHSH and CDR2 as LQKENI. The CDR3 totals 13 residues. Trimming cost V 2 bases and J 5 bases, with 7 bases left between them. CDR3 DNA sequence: TGTGCCAGCTCACCATTTGAGAGAAACACCATATATTTT. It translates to CASSPFERNTIYF.

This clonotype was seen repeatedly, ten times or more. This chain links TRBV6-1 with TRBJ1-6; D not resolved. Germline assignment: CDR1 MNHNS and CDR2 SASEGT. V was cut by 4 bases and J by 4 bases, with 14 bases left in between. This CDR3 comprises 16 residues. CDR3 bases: TGTGCCAGCAGTGCTCGGGTGGGCAATTATAATTCACCCCTCCACTTT. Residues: CASSARVGNYNSPLHF.

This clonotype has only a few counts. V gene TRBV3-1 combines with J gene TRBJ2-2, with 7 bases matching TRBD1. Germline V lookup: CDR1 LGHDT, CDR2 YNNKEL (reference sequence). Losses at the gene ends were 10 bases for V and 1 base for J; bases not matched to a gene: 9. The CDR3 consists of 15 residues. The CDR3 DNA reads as TGTGCCATCTCAGGGAACAGGGGGAACACCGGGGAGCTGTTTTTT. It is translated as CAISGNRGNTGELFF. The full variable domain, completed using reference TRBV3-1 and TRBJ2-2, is DTAVSQTPKYLVTQMGNDKSIKCEQNLGHDTMYWYKQDSKKFLKIMFSYNNKELIINETVPNRFSPKSPDKAHLNLHINSLELGDSAVYFCAISGNRGNTGELFFGEGSRLTVL.

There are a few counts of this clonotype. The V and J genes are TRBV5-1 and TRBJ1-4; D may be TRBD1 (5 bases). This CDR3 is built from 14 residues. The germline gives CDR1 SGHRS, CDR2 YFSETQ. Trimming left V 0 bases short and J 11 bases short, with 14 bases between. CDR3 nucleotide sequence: TGCGCCAGCAGCTTGGCGGCAGGGTCGGAGAAACTGTTTTTT. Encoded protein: CASSLAAGSEKLFF. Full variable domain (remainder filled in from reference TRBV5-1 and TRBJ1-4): KAGVTQTPRYLIKTRGQQVTLSCSPISGHRSVSWYQQTPGQGLQFLFEYFSETQRNKGNFPGRFSGRQFSNSRSEMNVSTLELGDSALYLCASSLAAGSEKLFFGSGTQLSVL.

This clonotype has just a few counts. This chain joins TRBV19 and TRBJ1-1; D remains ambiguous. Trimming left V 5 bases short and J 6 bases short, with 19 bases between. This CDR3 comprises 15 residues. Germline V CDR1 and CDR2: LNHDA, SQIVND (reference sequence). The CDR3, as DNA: TGTGCCAGTAGTCCCTCGGTGGCACCGGCTGCTGAAGCTTTCTTT. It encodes CASSPSVAPAAEAFF.

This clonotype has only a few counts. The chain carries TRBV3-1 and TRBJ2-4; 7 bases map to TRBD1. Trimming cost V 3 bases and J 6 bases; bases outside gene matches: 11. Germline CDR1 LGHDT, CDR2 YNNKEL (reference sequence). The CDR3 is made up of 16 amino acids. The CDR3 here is CASSHPPTNRGNIQYF. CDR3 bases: TGTGCCAGCAGCCATCCGCCCACAAACAGGGGAAACATTCAGTACTTC. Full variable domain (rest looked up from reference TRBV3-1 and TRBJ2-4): DTAVSQTPKYLVTQMGNDKSIKCEQNLGHDTMYWYKQDSKKFLKIMFSYNNKELIINETVPNRFSPKSPDKAHLNLHINSLELGDSAVYFCASSHPPTNRGNIQYFGAGTRLSVL.

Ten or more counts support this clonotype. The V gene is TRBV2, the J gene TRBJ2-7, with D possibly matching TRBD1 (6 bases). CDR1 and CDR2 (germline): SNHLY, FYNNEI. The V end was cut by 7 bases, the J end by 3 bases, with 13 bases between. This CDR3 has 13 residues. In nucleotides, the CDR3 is TGTGCCAGCACCCGAGACAGGAGCTACGAGCAGTACTTC. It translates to CASTRDRSYEQYF.

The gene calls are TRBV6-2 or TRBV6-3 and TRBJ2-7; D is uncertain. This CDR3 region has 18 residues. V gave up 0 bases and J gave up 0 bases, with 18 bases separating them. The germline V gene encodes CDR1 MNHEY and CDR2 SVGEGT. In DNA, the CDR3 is TGTGCCAGCAGTTACTCTCAGGCGGATTGGTGGCCCTCCTACGAGCAGTACTTC. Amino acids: CASSYSQADWWPSYEQYF.

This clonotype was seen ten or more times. The CDR3 nucleotides read TGTGCCAGCTCGCACACCTTGAACACTGAAGCTTTCTTT. Translated: CASSHTLNTEAFF. The chain employs TRBV6-1 and TRBJ1-1; D uncertain. The CDR3 consists of 13 residues. Germline CDR1 is MNHNS and CDR2 is SASEGT. Trimming stripped 8 bases from V and 0 bases from J, with 10 bases between.

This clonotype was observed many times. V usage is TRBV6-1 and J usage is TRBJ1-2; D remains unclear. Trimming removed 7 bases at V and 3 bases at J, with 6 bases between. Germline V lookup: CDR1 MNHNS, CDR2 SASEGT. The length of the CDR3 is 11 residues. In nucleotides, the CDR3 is TGTGCCAGCACTAGCCACTATGGCTACACCTTC. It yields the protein CASTSHYGYTF.

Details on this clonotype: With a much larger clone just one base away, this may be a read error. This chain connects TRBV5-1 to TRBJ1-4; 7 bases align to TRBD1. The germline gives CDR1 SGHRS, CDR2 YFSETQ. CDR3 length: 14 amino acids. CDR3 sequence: CASSWEGANEELFF. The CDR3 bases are TGCGCCAGCAGCTGGGAGGGGGCTAATGAAGAACTGTTTTTT.

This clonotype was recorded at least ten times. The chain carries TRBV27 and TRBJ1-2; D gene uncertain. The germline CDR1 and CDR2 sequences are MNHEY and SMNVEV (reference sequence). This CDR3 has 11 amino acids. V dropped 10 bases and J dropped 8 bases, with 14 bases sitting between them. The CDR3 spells CATRYLGGYTF. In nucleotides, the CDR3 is TGTGCCACCAGGTATCTAGGAGGCTACACCTTC.

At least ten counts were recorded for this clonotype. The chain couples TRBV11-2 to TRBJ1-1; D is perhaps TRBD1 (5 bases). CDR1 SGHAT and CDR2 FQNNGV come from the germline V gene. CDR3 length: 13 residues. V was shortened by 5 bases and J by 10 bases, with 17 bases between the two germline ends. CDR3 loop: CASSRDSRGRAFF. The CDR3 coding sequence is TGTGCCAGCAGCCGGGACTCCCGAGGGAGAGCTTTCTTT.

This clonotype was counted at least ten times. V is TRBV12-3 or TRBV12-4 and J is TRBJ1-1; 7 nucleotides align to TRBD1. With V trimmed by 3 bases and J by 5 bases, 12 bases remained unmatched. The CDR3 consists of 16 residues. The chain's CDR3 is CASSLGRRTGGTEAFF. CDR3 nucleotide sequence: TGTGCCAGCAGTTTGGGTAGGAGGACAGGAGGAACTGAAGCTTTCTTT.

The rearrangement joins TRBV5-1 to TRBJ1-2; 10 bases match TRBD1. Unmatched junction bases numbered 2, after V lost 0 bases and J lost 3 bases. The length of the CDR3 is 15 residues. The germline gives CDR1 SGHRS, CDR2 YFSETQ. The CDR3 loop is CASSLDGTGDYGYTF. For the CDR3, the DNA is TGCGCCAGCAGCTTGGATGGGACAGGGGACTATGGCTACACCTTC. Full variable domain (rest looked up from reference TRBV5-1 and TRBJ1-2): KAGVTQTPRYLIKTRGQQVTLSCSPISGHRSVSWYQQTPGQGLQFLFEYFSETQRNKGNFPGRFSGRQFSNSRSEMNVSTLELGDSALYLCASSLDGTGDYGYTFGSGTRLTVV.

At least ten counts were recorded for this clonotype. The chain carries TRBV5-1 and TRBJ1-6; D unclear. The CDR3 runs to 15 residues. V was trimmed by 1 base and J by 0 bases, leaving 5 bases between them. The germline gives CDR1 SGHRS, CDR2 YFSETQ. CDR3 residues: CASSLLDSYNSPLHF. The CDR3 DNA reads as TGCGCCAGCAGCTTGTTGGACTCCTATAATTCACCCCTCCACTTT.

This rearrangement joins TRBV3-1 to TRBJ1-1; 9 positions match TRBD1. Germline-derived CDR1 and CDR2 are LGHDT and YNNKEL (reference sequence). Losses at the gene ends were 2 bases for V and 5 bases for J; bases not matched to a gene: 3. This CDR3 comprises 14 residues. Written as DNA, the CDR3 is TGTGCCAGCAGCCAAACAGGGGGCACGACTGAAGCTTTCTTT. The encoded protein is CASSQTGGTTEAFF.

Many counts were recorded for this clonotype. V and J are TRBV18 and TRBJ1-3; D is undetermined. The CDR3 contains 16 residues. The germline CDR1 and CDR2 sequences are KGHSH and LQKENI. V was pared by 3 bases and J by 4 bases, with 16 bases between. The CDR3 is CASSPSGPNVGNTIYF. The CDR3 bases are TGTGCCAGCTCACCCTCCGGACCCAATGTAGGAAACACCATATATTTT.

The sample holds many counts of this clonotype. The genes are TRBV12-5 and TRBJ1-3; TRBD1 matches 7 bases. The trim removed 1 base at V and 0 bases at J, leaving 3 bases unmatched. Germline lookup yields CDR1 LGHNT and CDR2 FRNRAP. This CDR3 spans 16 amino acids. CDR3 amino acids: CASGLGTGVSGNTIYF. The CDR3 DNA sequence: TGTGCTAGTGGTTTGGGAACAGGGGTCTCTGGAAACACCATATATTTT.

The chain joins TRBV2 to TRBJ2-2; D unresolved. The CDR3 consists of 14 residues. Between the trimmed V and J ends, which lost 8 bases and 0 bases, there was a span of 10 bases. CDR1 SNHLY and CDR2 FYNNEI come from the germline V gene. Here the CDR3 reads CASHSTANTGELFF. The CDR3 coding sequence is TGTGCCAGCCACTCAACAGCGAACACCGGGGAGCTGTTTTTT.

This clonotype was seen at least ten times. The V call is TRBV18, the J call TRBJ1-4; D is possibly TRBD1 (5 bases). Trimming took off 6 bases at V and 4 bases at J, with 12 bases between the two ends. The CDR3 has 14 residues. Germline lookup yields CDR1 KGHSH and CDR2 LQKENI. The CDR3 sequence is CASSFGHINEKLFF. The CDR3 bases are TGTGCCAGCTCGTTCGGACACATTAATGAAAAACTGTTTTTT. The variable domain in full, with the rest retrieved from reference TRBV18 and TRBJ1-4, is NAGVMQNPRHLVRRRGQEARLRCSPMKGHSHVYWYRQLPEEGLKFMVYLQKENIIDESGMPKERFSAEFPKEGPSILRIQQVVRGDSAAYFCASSFGHINEKLFFGSGTQLSVL.

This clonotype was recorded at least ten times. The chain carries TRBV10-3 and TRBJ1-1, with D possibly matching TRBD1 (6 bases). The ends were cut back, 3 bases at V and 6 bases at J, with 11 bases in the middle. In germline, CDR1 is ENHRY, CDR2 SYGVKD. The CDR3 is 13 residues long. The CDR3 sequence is CAISDTGRPEAFF. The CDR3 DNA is TGTGCCATCAGTGACACAGGGCGCCCTGAAGCTTTCTTT.

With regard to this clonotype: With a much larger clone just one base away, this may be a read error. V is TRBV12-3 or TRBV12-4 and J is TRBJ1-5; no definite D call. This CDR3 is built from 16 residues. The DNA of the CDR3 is TGTGCCAGCAGCCAAGCCGGTGTAGCAGGCAATCAGCCCCGGCATTTT. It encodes CASSQAGVAGNQPRHF.

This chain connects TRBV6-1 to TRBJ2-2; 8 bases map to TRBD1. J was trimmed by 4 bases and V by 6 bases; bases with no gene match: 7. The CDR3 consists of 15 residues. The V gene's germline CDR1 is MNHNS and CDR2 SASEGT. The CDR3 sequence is CASRPYRGSTGELFF. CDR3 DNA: TGTGCCAGCAGACCTTACAGGGGGAGCACCGGGGAGCTGTTTTTT.

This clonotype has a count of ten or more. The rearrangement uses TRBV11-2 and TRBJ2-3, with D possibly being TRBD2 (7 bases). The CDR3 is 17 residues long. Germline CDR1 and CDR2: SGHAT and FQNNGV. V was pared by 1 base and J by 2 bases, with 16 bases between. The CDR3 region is CASSLGYGGTFTDTQYF. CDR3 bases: TGTGCCAGCAGCTTAGGTTACGGGGGGACATTCACAGATACGCAGTATTTT.

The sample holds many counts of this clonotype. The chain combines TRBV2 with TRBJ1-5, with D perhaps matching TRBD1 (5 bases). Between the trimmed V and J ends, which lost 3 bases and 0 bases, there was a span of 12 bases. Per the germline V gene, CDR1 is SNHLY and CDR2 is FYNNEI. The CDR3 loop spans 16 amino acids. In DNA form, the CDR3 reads TGTGCCAGCAGTGAGTGGGGGGTGAGTAGCAATCAGCCCCAGCATTTT. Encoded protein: CASSEWGVSSNQPQHF.

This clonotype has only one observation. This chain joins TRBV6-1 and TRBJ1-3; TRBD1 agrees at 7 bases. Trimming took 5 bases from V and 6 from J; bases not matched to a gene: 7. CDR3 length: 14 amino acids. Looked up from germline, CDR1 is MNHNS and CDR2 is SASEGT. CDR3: CASSRTGVENTIYF. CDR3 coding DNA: TGTGCCAGCAGTCGTACAGGGGTCGAAAACACCATATATTTT.

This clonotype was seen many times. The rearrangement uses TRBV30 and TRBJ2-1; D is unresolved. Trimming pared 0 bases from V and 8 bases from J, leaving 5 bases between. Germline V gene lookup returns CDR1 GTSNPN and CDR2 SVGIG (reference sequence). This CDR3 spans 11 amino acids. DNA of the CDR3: TGTGCCTGGAGTGTCCTCCATGAGCAGTTCTTC. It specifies CAWSVLHEQFF.

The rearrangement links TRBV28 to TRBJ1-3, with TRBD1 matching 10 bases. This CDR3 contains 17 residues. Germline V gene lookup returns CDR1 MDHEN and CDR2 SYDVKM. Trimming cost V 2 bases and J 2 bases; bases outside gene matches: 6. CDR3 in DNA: TGTGCCAGCAGTTTACCGACAGGGGGCGCACCTGGAAACACCATATATTTT. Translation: CASSLPTGGAPGNTIYF.

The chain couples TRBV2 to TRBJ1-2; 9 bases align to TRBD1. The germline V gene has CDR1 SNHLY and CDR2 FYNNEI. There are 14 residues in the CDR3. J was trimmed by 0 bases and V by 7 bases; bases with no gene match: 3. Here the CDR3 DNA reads TGTGCCAGCAAACAGGGGGCAGCTAACTATGGCTACACCTTC. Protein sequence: CASKQGAANYGYTF. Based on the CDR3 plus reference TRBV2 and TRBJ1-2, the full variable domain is EPEVTQTPSHQVTQMGQEVILRCVPISNHLYFYWYRQILGQKVEFLVSFYNNEISEKSEIFDDQFSVERPDGSNFTLKIRSTKLEDSAMYFCASKQGAANYGYTFGSGTRLTVV.

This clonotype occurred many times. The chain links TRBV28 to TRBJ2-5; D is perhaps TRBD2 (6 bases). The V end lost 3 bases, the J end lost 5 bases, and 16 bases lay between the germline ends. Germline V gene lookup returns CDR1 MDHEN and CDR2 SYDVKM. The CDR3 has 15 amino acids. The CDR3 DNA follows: TGTGCCAGCAGTTTGAAGTTTATAGCGGCGGAGACCCAGTACTTC. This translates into CASSLKFIAAETQYF.

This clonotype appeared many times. CDR3 DNA: TGTGCCAGCACCCCGGGGACAGGGAAGTACGAGCAGTACTTC. Translated, it gives CASTPGTGKYEQYF. V and J are TRBV3-1 and TRBJ2-7; 9 bases are shared with TRBD1. The CDR3 is 14 residues long. The ends lost 7 bases at V and 4 bases at J; junction bases unmatched: 8. The germline V gene encodes CDR1 LGHDT and CDR2 YNNKEL (reference sequence).